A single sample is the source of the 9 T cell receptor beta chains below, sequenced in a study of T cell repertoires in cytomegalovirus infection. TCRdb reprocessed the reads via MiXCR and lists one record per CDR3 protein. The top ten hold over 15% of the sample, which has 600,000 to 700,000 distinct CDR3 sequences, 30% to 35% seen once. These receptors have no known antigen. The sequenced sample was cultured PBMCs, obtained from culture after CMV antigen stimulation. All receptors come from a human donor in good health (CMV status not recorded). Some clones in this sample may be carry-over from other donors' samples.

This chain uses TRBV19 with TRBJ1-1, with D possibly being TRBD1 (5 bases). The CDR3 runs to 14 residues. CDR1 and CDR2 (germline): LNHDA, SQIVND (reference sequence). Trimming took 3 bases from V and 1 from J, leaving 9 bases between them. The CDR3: CASSIRGKNTEAFF. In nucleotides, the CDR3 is TGTGCCAGTAGTATTAGGGGAAAGAACACTGAAGCTTTCTTT.

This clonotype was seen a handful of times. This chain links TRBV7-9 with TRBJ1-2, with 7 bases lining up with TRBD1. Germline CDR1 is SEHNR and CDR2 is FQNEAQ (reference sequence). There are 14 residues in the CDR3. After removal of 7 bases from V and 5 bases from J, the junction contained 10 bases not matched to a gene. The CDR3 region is CASKPPGQSYGYTF. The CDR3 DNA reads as TGTGCCAGCAAACCGCCGGGACAGTCTTATGGCTACACCTTC.

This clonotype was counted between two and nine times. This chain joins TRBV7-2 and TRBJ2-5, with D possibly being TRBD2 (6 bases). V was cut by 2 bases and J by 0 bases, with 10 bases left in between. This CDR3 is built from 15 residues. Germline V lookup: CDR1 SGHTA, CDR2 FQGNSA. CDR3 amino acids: CASSLNRGYQETQYF. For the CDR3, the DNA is TGTGCCAGCAGCTTAAATCGGGGGTACCAAGAGACCCAGTACTTC.

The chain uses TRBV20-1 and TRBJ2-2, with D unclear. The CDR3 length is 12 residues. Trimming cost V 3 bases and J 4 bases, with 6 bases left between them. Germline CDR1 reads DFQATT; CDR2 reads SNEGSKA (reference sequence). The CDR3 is CSASWPTGELFF. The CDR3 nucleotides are TGCAGTGCTAGCTGGCCCACCGGGGAGCTGTTTTTT.

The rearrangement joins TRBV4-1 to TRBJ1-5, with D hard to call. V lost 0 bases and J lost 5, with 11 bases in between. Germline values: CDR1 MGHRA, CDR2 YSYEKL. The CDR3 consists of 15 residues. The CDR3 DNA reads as TGCGCCAGCAGCCAAGATGAGATCGTCTATCAGCCCCAGCATTTT. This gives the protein CASSQDEIVYQPQHF.

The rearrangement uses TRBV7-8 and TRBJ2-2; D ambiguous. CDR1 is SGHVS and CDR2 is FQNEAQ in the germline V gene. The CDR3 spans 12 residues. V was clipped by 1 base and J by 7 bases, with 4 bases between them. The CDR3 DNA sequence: TGTGCCAGCAGCTTAGAGAACGGGGAGCTGTTTTTT. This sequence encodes CASSLENGELFF.

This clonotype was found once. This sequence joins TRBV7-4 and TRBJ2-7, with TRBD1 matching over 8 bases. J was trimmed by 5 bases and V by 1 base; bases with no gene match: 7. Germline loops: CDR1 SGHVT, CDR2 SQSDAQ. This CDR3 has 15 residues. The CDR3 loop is CASSLDFAGGNEQYF. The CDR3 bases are TGTGCCAGCAGCTTAGATTTCGCAGGGGGCAACGAGCAGTACTTC. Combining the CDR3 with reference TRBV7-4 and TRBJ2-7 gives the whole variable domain GAGVSQSPRYKVAKRGRDVALRCDSISGHVTLYWYRQTLGQGSEVLTYSQSDAQRDKSGRPSGRFSAERPERSVSTLKIQRTEQGDSAVYLCASSLDFAGGNEQYFGPGTRLTVT.

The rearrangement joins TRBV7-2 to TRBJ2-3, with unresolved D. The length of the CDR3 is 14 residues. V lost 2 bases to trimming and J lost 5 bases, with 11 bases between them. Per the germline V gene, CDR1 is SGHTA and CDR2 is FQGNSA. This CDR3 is CASSLYTSLDTQYF. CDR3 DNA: TGTGCCAGCAGCTTATATACGAGCCTAGATACGCAGTATTTT.

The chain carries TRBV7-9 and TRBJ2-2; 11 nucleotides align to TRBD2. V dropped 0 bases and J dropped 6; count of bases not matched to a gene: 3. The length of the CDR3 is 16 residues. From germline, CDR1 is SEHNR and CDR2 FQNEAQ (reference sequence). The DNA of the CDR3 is TGTGCCAGCAGCTTAGCACTAGCGGGAGTCCCCGGGGAGCTGTTTTTT. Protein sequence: CASSLALAGVPGELFF.